This T cell receptor beta chain was found in a study of T cell responses to AZD1222 COVID-19 vaccine. The CDR3 is 14 amino acids. The germline V gene encodes CDR1 SGHAT and CDR2 FQNNGV. Trimming left V 6 bases short and J 4 bases short, with 15 bases between. Assay: immunoSEQ multiplex PCR; the TCRdb copy retains only in-frame clones and omits some. The sample carries about 150,000 clones, 80% to 95% recorded once. The source was peripheral blood, collected 28 days after the second AZD1222 dose. This TCR was recovered from an adult who received the AZD1222 COVID-19 vaccine. This chain uses TRBV11-2 with TRBJ2-5; no clear D gene. The CDR3 region has the DNA TGTGCCAGCAGACAGAACCCGGGCGTAGAGACCCAGTACTTC. Amino acid sequence: CASRQNPGVETQYF.